The next 24 T cell receptor beta chains were all read from a single sample in a study of CD8+CD57+ T cells in acquired aplastic anemia. Patients sequenced had flow cytometry evidence of CD8+CD57+ cell expansion. CDR3 and TCR beta VDJ profiling relied on genomic DNA as the template. Each CDR3 protein gets one entry after TCRdb re-called the reads with MiXCR. The sample has 450,000 to 600,000 distinct CDR3 sequences, around 30% seen once. Sequenced: sorted CD4+, CD8+, or CD8+CD57+ T cells (not recorded which) from PBMCs. The receptors were sampled from a human donor with aplastic anemia.

The sample holds many counts of this clonotype. The chain has TRBV19 and TRBJ1-3, with a weak D call TRBD1 (6 bases). Between the trimmed V and J ends, which lost 7 bases and 1 base, there was a span of 11 bases. Germline V gene data show CDR1 as LNHDA and CDR2 as SQIVND (reference sequence). The CDR3 is 14 amino acids. CDR3 sequence reads: CASNDRQSGNTIYF. CDR3 in DNA: TGTGCCAGTAACGACAGGCAGTCTGGAAACACCATATATTTT. Full variable domain (remainder filled in from reference TRBV19 and TRBJ1-3): DGGITQSPKYLFRKEGQNVTLSCEQNLNHDAMYWYRQDPGQGLRLIYYSQIVNDFQKGDIAEGYSVSREKKESFPLTVTSAQKNPTAFYLCASNDRQSGNTIYFGEGSWLTVV.

This clonotype was recorded many times. The rearrangement links TRBV20-1 to TRBJ1-5; possibly TRBD1 for D (6 bases). Trimming took 0 bases from V and 10 from J, leaving 16 bases between them. The CDR3 contains 14 residues. Germline CDR1 and CDR2: DFQATT and SNEGSKA (reference sequence). CDR3 region: CSARDRGSGTPQHF. The CDR3 DNA reads TGCAGTGCTAGAGATCGGGGTAGTGGGACACCCCAGCATTTT.

This clonotype was counted ten times or more. The chain links TRBV25-1 to TRBJ1-1; tentative D call: TRBD1 (5 bases). The CDR3 sequence is 15 residues long. CDR1 is MGHDK and CDR2 is SYGVNS in the germline V gene. V was shortened by 2 bases and J by 4 bases, with 14 bases between the two germline ends. The CDR3 loop reads CASSERGGAGTEAFF. In DNA, the CDR3 is TGTGCCAGCAGTGAACGGGGCGGGGCTGGCACTGAAGCTTTCTTT.

V usage is TRBV29-1 and J usage is TRBJ2-7; 10 nucleotides agree with TRBD1. Germline V gene lookup returns CDR1 SQVTM and CDR2 ANQGSEA. The CDR3 covers 16 residues. The ends lost 6 bases at V and 2 bases at J; junction bases unmatched: 13. As DNA, the CDR3 is TGCAGCGTATGCGGACAGGGGGGATGGCCGGCCTACGAGCAGTACTTC. This encodes CSVCGQGGWPAYEQYF.

The chain uses TRBV6-1 and TRBJ2-5; D not certain. The CDR3 totals 17 residues. Looked up from germline, CDR1 is MNHNS and CDR2 is SASEGT. V lost 4 bases, J lost 5 bases, and 23 bases lay in between. The CDR3 nucleotides are TGTGCCAGCAGTGGGAGCATAGGGTTTAGCTATACCGAGACCCAGTACTTC. It is translated as CASSGSIGFSYTETQYF.

V gene TRBV20-1 combines with J gene TRBJ2-5; 12 bases match TRBD2. There are 16 residues in the CDR3. Trimming cost V 0 bases and J 5 bases; bases outside gene matches: 7. Germline-derived CDR1 and CDR2 are DFQATT and SNEGSKA (reference sequence). The CDR3 DNA reads as TGCAGTGCTAGAGAAGCTAGCGGGGGGGCAAGGGAGACCCAGTACTTC. Translating gives CSAREASGGARETQYF.

The CDR3 region has the DNA TGCAGTGCTACACGGCGTCGACAGGGGGCGCATAGCAATCAGCCCCAGCATTTT. Translating it yields CSATRRRQGAHSNQPQHF. The chain employs TRBV20-1 and TRBJ1-5; 10 bases fit TRBD1. Losses at the gene ends were 4 bases for V and 0 bases for J; bases not matched to a gene: 12. This CDR3 has 18 amino acids. Germline V lookup: CDR1 DFQATT, CDR2 SNEGSKA (reference sequence).

The table lists this clonotype with many counts. This chain links TRBV7-2 with TRBJ2-7; D is perhaps TRBD1 (6 bases). V was cut by 5 bases and J by 2 bases, with 13 bases left in between. Germline V CDR1 and CDR2: SGHTA, FQGNSA. The CDR3 runs 14 residues. CDR3 sequence: CASSAQRQAYEQYF. Written as DNA, the CDR3 is TGTGCCAGCAGCGCTCAGCGACAGGCCTACGAGCAGTACTTC.

The chain joins TRBV11-1 to TRBJ2-1, with 8 bases aligning to TRBD2. Germline V gives CDR1 SGHAT, CDR2 FQDESV (reference sequence). This CDR3 spans 17 amino acids. V was pared by 2 bases and J by 0 bases, with 6 bases of the junction left unmatched. CDR3 loop: CASSLLAGRSSYNEQFF. The CDR3, as DNA: TGTGCCAGCAGCTTACTAGCGGGCCGAAGCTCCTACAATGAGCAGTTCTTC.

The rearrangement uses TRBV11-3 and TRBJ1-1; D is possibly TRBD1 (6 bases). Trimming removed 2 bases from V and 5 bases from J, with 15 bases in between. Germline loops: CDR1 SGHNT, CDR2 YENEEA. This CDR3 spans 15 amino acids. The CDR3 protein is CASSLSWGLETEAFF. CDR3 nucleotides: TGTGCCAGCAGCTTAAGTTGGGGGCTGGAGACTGAAGCTTTCTTT. Filled out from reference TRBV11-3 and TRBJ1-1, the complete variable domain reads EAGVVQSPRYKIIEKKQPVAFWCNPISGHNTLYWYLQNLGQGPELLIRYENEEAVDDSQLPKDRFSAERLKGVDSTLKIQPAELGDSAVYLCASSLSWGLETEAFFGQGTRLTVV.

The V gene is TRBV10-1, the J gene TRBJ2-1, with D uncertain. The CDR3 has 16 residues. CDR1 and CDR2 (germline): WNHNN, SYGVQD (reference sequence). Trimming removed 0 bases from V and 0 bases from J, with 9 bases in between. The CDR3 DNA is TGCGCCAGCAGTGAGTCGGGCGGATTCTCCTACAATGAGCAGTTCTTC. Translation: CASSESGGFSYNEQFF.

This clonotype has at least ten counts. The genes are TRBV7-6 and TRBJ2-7; 8 bases are a match to TRBD2. The V and J ends lost 1 base and 2 bases, in that order; junction bases with no gene match: 16. The CDR3 contains 19 residues. Germline CDR1 is SGHVS and CDR2 is FNYEAQ. CDR3 DNA sequence: TGTGCCAGCAGCTTAGTTGGGGCGGCTAGCGGGCCGGGGGCCTACGAGCAGTACTTC. Its protein is CASSLVGAASGPGAYEQYF. The complete variable domain, with remaining parts taken from reference TRBV7-6 and TRBJ2-7, reads GAGVSQSPRYKVTKRGQDVALRCDPISGHVSLYWYRQALGQGPEFLTYFNYEAQQDKSGLPNDRFSAERPEGSISTLTIQRTEQRDSAMYRCASSLVGAASGPGAYEQYFGPGTRLTVT.

This clonotype was found a few times. The chain employs TRBV9 and TRBJ2-5; the D gene is possibly TRBD1 (5 bases). Looked up from germline, CDR1 is SGDLS and CDR2 is YYNGEE. This CDR3 is 15 amino acids long. The ends were cut back, 3 bases at V and 0 bases at J, with 12 bases in the middle. The CDR3: CASSGTGNYQETQYF. CDR3 nucleotides: TGTGCCAGCAGCGGTACAGGAAATTACCAAGAGACCCAGTACTTC.

Remarks on this clonotype: A much larger clone differs from this one at a single base, so this may be a read error. No conserved phenylalanine or tryptophan is present at the end of the CDR3, so a read error is the likely explanation. The chain employs TRBV20-1 and TRBJ1-2; no clear D gene. This CDR3 comprises 12 residues. Germline V gene data show CDR1 as DFQATT and CDR2 as SNEGSKA (reference sequence). Trimming removed 5 bases from V and 1 base from J, with 8 bases in between. CDR3 in amino acids: CSAEENNYGYTL. The CDR3 nucleotides are TGCAGTGCTGAAGAGAATAACTATGGCTACACCCTC.

The chain couples TRBV7-9 to TRBJ2-5; 9 positions agree with TRBD1. Unmatched junction bases numbered 5, after V lost 3 bases and J lost 3 bases. In germline, CDR1 is SEHNR, CDR2 FQNEAQ (reference sequence). The CDR3 contains 15 residues. The CDR3 bases are TGTGCCAGCAGCTTGCCCCGGGACAGGGAAGAGACCCAGTACTTC. Amino acids: CASSLPRDREETQYF.

This clonotype has just a few counts. This chain connects TRBV7-2 to TRBJ1-6; no clear D gene. Trimming cost V 6 bases and J 5 bases, with 17 bases left between them. This CDR3 has 16 amino acids. Germline V CDR1 and CDR2: SGHTA, FQGNSA. CDR3 sequence: CASSLREVGNNSPLHF. CDR3 nucleotide sequence: TGTGCCAGCAGTTTGCGGGAGGTGGGGAATAATTCACCCCTCCACTTT.

The sample holds a few counts of this clonotype. The chain uses TRBV11-1 and TRBJ2-5; D may be TRBD2 (5 bases). The CDR3 has 15 amino acids. Trimming pared 0 bases from V and 2 bases from J, leaving 10 bases between. Germline assignment: CDR1 SGHAT and CDR2 FQDESV (reference sequence). The CDR3 protein is CASSLALSAQETQYF. The CDR3 DNA is TGTGCCAGCAGCTTAGCCCTTAGCGCGCAAGAGACCCAGTACTTC. Drawing the rest from reference TRBV11-1 and TRBJ2-5, the complete variable domain is EAEVAQSPRYKITEKSQAVAFWCDPISGHATLYWYRQILGQGPELLVQFQDESVVDDSQLPKDRFSAERLKGVDSTLKIQPAELGDSAMYLCASSLALSAQETQYFGPGTRLLVL.

On this clonotype itself: Compared with germline, one end of the junction differs, possibly owing to a read error. This chain uses TRBV6-1 with TRBJ1-3; no firm D call. Looked up from germline, CDR1 is MNHNS and CDR2 is SASEGT. The CDR3 has 12 residues. The CDR3 DNA follows: TGTGCCAGCACACTTTCTGGAGACACCATATATTTT. It encodes CASTLSGDTIYF.

The V and J genes are TRBV7-9 and TRBJ1-1, with no clear D. CDR1 and CDR2 (germline): SEHNR, FQNEAQ (reference sequence). The CDR3 contains 11 residues. The germline V and J ends were trimmed by 6 bases and 10 bases, with 12 bases remaining between them. CDR3 loop: CASSSGRRAFF. For the CDR3, the DNA is TGTGCCAGCAGTTCCGGAAGAAGAGCTTTCTTT.

This clonotype was found many times. The V call is TRBV15, the J call TRBJ1-3, with D maybe TRBD1 (5 bases). The CDR3 loop spans 15 amino acids. V lost 1 base, J lost 8 bases, and 15 bases lay in between. Germline CDR1 reads LNHNV; CDR2 reads YYDKDF (reference sequence). The CDR3 region is CATSRAGRVQDTIYF. CDR3 nucleotides: TGTGCCACCAGCAGAGCGGGCAGGGTACAGGACACCATATATTTT.

This sequence joins TRBV7-9 and TRBJ1-1; D might be TRBD1 (6 bases). CDR3 size: 16 residues. Between the trimmed V and J ends, which lost 9 bases and 2 bases, there was a span of 22 bases. From germline, CDR1 is SEHNR and CDR2 FQNEAQ (reference sequence). This chain's CDR3 is CASLRQLGGTNTEAFF. The CDR3 bases are TGTGCCAGTCTAAGACAGTTAGGGGGAACCAACACTGAAGCTTTCTTT.

This clonotype was counted many times. V gene TRBV10-3 combines with J gene TRBJ2-3; D remains unclear. The length of the CDR3 is 15 residues. V lost 3 bases to trimming and J lost 0 bases, with 10 bases between them. CDR1 is ENHRY, CDR2 SYGVKD, per germline. The CDR3 sequence is CAISETAVSTDTQYF. The CDR3 nucleotides read TGTGCCATCAGTGAAACGGCGGTTAGCACAGATACGCAGTATTTT.

This clonotype came up many times. The V call is TRBV6-1, the J call TRBJ2-7; 10 bases align to TRBD2. Germline CDR1 MNHNS, CDR2 SASEGT. The CDR3 is 15 residues long. Unmatched junction bases numbered 8, after V lost 7 bases and J lost 2 bases. The CDR3, as DNA: TGTGCCAGCACCCTATCCACTAGCGGGACCTACGAGCAGTACTTC. This sequence encodes CASTLSTSGTYEQYF.

This clonotype came up a few times. This chain connects TRBV19 to TRBJ2-7, with D possibly TRBD2 on 6 matching bases. There are 13 residues in the CDR3. Trimming took 11 bases from V and 6 from J, leaving 20 bases between them. Germline CDR1 reads LNHDA; CDR2 reads SQIVND (reference sequence). CDR3 protein: CAWSVRAGSEQYF. CDR3 DNA sequence: TGTGCCTGGAGTGTACGTGCGGGGTCCGAGCAGTACTTC.